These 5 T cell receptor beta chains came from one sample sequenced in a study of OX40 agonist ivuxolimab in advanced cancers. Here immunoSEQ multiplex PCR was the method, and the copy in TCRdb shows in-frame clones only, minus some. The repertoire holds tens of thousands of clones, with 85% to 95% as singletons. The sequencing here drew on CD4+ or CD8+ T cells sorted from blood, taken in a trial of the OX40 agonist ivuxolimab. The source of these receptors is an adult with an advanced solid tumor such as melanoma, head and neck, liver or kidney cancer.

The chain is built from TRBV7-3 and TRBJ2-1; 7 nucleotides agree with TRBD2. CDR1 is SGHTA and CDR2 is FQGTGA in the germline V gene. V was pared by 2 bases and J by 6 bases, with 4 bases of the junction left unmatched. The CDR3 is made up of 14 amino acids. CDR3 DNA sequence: TGTGCCAGCAGCTTAGCGGGAGCAGTCAATGAGCAGTTCTTC. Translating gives CASSLAGAVNEQFF.

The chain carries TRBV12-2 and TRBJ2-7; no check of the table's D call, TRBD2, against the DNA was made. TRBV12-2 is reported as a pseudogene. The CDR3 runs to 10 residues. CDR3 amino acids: CASRVGEQYF. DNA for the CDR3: TGTGCAAGTCGCGTCGGCGAGCAGTACTTC.

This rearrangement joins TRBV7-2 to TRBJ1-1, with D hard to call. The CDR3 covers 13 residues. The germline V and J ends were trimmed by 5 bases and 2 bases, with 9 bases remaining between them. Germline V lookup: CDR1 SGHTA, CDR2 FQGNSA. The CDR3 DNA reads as TGTGCCAGCAGCGTCGTGAGAAACACTGAAGCTTTCTTT. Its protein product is CASSVVRNTEAFF.

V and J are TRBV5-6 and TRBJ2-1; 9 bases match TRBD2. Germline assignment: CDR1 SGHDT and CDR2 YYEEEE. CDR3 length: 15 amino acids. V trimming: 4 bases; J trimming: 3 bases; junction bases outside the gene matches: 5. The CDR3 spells CASSPPSGDYNEQFF. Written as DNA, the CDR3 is TGTGCCAGCAGCCCACCTAGCGGGGACTACAATGAGCAGTTCTTC. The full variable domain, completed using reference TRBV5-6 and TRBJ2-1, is DAGVTQSPTHLIKTRGQQVTLRCSPKSGHDTVSWYQQALGQGPQFIFQYYEEEERQRGNFPDRFSGHQFPNYSSELNVNALLLGDSALYLCASSPPSGDYNEQFFGPGTRLTVL.

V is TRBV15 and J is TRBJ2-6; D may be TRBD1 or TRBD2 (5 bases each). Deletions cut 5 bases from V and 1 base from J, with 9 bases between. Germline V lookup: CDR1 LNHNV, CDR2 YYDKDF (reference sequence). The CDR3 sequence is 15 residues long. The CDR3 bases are TGTGCCACCAGCGGGACCGAGTCTGGGGCCAACGTCCTGACTTTC. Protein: CATSGTESGANVLTF.